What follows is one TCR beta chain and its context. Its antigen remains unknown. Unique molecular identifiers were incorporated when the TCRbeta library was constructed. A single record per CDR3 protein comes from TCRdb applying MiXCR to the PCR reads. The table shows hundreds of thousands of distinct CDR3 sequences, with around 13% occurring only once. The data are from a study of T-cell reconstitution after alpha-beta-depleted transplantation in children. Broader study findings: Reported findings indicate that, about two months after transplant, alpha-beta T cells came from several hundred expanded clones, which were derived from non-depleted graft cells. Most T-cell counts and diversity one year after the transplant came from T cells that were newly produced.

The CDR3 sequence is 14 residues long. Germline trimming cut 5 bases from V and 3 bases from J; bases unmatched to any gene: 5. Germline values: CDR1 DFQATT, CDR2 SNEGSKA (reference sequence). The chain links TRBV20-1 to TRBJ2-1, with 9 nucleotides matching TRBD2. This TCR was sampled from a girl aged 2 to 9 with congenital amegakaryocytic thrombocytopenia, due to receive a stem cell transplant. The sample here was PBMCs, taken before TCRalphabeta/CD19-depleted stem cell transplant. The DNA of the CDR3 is TGCAGTGCTTGCTCTAGCGGGAACTACAATGAGCAGTTCTTC. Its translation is CSACSSGNYNEQFF.